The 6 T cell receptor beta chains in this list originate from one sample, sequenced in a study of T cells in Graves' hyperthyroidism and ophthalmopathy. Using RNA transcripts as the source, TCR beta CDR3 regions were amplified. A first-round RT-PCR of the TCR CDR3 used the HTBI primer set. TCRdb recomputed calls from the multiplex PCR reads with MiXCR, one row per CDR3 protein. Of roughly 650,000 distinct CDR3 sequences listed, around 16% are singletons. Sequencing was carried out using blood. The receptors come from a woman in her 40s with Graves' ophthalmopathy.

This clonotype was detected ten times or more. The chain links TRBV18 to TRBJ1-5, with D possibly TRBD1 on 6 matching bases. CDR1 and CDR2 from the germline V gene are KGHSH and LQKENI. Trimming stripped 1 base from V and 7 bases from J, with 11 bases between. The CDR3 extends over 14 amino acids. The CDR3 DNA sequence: TGTGCCAGCTCACCACAGGGGGAGACCCAGCCCCAGCATTTT. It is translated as CASSPQGETQPQHF.

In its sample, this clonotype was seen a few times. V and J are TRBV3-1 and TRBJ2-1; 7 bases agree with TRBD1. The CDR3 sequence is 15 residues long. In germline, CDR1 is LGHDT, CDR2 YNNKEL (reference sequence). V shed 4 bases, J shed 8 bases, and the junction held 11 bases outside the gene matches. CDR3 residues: CASSLTGAPRDEQFF. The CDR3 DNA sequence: TGTGCCAGCAGCCTCACAGGGGCCCCCCGTGATGAGCAGTTCTTC.

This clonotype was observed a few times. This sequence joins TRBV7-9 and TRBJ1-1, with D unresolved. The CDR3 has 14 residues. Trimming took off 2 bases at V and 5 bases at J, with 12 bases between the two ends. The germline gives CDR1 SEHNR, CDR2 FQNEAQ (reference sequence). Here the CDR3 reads CASSLRVQSTEAFF. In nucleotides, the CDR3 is TGTGCCAGCAGCTTAAGGGTGCAGTCTACTGAAGCTTTCTTT.

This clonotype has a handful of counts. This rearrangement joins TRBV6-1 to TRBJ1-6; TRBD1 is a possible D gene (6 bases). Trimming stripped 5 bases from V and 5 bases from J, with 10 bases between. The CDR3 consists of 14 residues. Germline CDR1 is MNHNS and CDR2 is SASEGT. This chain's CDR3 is CASSPGHNNSPLHF. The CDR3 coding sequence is TGTGCCAGCAGTCCGGGACATAATAATTCACCCCTCCACTTT.

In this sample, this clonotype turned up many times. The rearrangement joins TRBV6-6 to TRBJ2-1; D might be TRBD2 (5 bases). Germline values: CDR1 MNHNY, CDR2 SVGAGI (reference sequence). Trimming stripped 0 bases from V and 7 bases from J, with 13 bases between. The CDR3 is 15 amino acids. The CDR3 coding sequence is TGTGCCAGCAGTTACTCGTATCTAGCAAGGAATGAGCAGTTCTTC. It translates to CASSYSYLARNEQFF.

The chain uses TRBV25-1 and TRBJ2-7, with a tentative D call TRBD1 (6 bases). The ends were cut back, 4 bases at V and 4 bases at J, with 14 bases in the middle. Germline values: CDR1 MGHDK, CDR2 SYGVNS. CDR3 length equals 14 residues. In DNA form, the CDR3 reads TGTGCCAGCAGTGTGGGGGCAGGGTCTTACGAGCAGTACTTC. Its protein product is CASSVGAGSYEQYF.